The text below deals with one T cell receptor beta chain. The CDR3 is 14 amino acids. Germline-derived CDR1 and CDR2 are MNHEY and SMNVEV (reference sequence). V lost 5 bases to trimming and J lost 4 bases, with 14 bases between them. TCRdb ran MiXCR on the 5' RACE reads and lists one entry per CDR3 protein. There are tens of thousands of distinct CDR3 sequences in the sample; around 30% occur only once, and around 3.9% lies in the top ten. The receptor's source is a female donor with breast cancer. Input material: memory CD4+ T cells sorted from a lymph node. Regarding subset: memory CD4+ T cells, CD4+CD45RO+CD25-. V is TRBV27 and J is TRBJ1-1; tentatively, D is TRBD1 (6 bases). Here the CDR3 reads CASSETGIVTEAFF. CDR3 in DNA: TGTGCCAGCAGTGAAACAGGGATCGTCACTGAAGCTTTCTTT.